The source of this T cell receptor beta chain is a study of long-term antiretroviral therapy in people with HIV. Turning to the study itself: The 2015 immediate-ART recommendation was preceded by the earliest samples by about a decade.

Runs used v3.0 of the immunoSEQ assay and were done at survey level. For each individual sample, sequencing targeted roughly 35,000-50,000 T-cell genomes. TCRdb keeps only in-frame clones here, not all; method: immunoSEQ multiplex PCR. The data show approximately 45,000 clones, about 89% seen once. The receptor comes from a woman in her 50s with HIV. Source: unsorted PBMCs, taken 0.1 years before starting antiretroviral therapy.

The CDR3 is CASSLRGGTEAFF. The CDR3 DNA follows: TGTGCCAGCAGCTTACGGGGGGGCACTGAAGCTTTCTTT. The rearrangement joins TRBV13 to TRBJ1-1; possible D gene TRBD1, 5 bases. This CDR3 comprises 13 residues. In germline, CDR1 is PRHDT, CDR2 FYEKMQ (reference sequence). V gave up 2 bases and J gave up 4 bases, with 8 bases separating them. The full variable domain, its missing parts supplied by reference TRBV13 and TRBJ1-1, is AAGVIQSPRHLIKEKRETATLKCYPIPRHDTVYWYQQGPGQDPQFLISFYEKMQSDKGSIPDRFSAQQFSDYHSELNMSSLELGDSALYFCASSLRGGTEAFFGQGTRLTVV.